This TCR beta chain was documented in a study of T cell repertoires in cytomegalovirus infection. On the study more broadly: CMV epitopes used comprised recently identified HLA-C-restricted ones and well-studied HLA-B-restricted ones.

General observations from the study: HLA-C-restricted CMV-specific TCR beta clonotypes prevailed in the ex vivo response.

This clonotype was counted many times. The antigen is not known. CDR3 length: 12 residues. Per the germline V gene, CDR1 is MGHRA and CDR2 is YSYEKL. The V gene lost 6 bases and the J gene lost 9 bases, with 13 bases spanning the gap. One entry per CDR3 protein, called by TCRdb with MiXCR from the reads. There are about 890,000 distinct CDR3 sequences in the sample; about a third occur only once, and 13% lies in the top ten. The sample consisted of cultured CD8+ T cells from PBMCs, taken from culture after CMV antigen stimulation. The origin of this receptor is a human donor in good health (CMV status not recorded). Some clones in this sample may be carry-over from other donors' samples. The V gene is TRBV4-1, the J gene TRBJ2-3; no definite D call. CDR3 nucleotides: TGCGCCAGCAGTGGACCCAATGCCACGCAGTATTTT. Translation: CASSGPNATQYF.